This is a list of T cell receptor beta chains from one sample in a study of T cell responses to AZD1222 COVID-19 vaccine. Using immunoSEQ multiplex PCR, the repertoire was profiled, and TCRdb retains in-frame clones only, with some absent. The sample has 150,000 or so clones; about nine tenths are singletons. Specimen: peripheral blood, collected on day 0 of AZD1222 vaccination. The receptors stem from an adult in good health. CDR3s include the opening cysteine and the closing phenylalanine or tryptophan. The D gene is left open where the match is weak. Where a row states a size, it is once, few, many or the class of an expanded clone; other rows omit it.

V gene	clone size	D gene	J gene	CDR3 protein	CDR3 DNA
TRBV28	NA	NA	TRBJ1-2	CGAGAYGYTF	TGTGGCGCAGGGGCCTATGGCTACACCTTC
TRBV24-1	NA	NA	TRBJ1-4	CATSDSASTNEKLFF	TGTGCCACCAGTGATTCGGCCTCAACTAATGAAAAACTGTTTTTT
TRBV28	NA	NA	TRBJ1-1	CASTLGGGGVDTEAFF	TGTGCCAGCACCCTGGGTGGGGGAGGCGTGGATACTGAAGCTTTCTTT
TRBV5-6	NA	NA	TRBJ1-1	CASSRQNTEAFF	TGTGCCAGCAGCCGGCAGAACACTGAAGCTTTCTTT
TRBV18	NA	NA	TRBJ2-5	CASSPLDPQETQYF	TGTGCCAGCTCACCTTTGGACCCCCAAGAGACCCAGTACTTC
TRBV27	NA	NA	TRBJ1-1	CASRLNLHTEAFF	TGTGCCAGCAGGCTGAACCTTCACACTGAAGCTTTCTTT
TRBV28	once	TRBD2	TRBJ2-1	CASSPVTSGGLGAYNEQFF	TGTGCCAGCAGTCCAGTGACTAGCGGGGGTTTGGGGGCCTACAATGAGCAGTTCTTC
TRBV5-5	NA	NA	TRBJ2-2	CASSFRQTNTGELFF	TGTGCCAGCAGCTTTCGGCAGACGAACACCGGGGAGCTGTTTTTT
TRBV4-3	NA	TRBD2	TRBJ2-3	CASSQVAGGTDTQYF	TGCGCCAGCAGCCAAGTTGCGGGGGGAACAGATACGCAGTATTTT
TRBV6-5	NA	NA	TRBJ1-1	CASSYSILGNTEAFF	TGTGCCAGCAGTTACTCGATACTAGGGAACACTGAAGCTTTCTTT
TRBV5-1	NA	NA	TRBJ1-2	CASSLETGPNGYTF	TGCGCCAGCAGCTTGGAGACAGGTCCTAATGGCTACACCTTC
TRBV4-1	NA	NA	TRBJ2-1	CASSHPEGGEQFF	TGCGCCAGCAGCCACCCCGAGGGCGGTGAGCAGTTCTTC
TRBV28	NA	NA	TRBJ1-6	CASSQGGQGSPLHF	TGTGCCAGCAGCCAAGGGGGGCAGGGTTCACCCCTCCACTTT
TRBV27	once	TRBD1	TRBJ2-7	CASSPGTGVGEQYF	TGTGCCAGCAGCCCCGGGACAGGGGTTGGCGAGCAGTACTTC
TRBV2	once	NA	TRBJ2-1	CASTARNSYNEQFF	TGTGCCAGCACCGCGCGGAACTCCTACAATGAGCAGTTCTTC
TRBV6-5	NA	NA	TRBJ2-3	CASSYGTGGTQYF	TGTGCCAGCAGTTACGGGACTGGTGGTACGCAGTATTTT
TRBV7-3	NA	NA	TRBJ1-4	CASSLGRATNEKLFF	TGTGCCAGCAGCTTGGGCCGAGCAACTAATGAAAAACTGTTTTTT
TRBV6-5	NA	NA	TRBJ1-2	CASSLREPDYGYTF	TGTGCCAGCAGTCTCAGGGAACCTGACTATGGCTACACCTTC
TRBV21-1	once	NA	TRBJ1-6	CASRNDQRAPFGNSPLHF	TGTGCCAGCAGGAACGACCAAAGAGCTCCCTTCGGGAATTCACCCCTCCACTTT
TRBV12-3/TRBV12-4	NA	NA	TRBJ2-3	CASSGYGTDTQYF	TGTGCCAGCAGTGGGTACGGTACAGATACGCAGTATTTT